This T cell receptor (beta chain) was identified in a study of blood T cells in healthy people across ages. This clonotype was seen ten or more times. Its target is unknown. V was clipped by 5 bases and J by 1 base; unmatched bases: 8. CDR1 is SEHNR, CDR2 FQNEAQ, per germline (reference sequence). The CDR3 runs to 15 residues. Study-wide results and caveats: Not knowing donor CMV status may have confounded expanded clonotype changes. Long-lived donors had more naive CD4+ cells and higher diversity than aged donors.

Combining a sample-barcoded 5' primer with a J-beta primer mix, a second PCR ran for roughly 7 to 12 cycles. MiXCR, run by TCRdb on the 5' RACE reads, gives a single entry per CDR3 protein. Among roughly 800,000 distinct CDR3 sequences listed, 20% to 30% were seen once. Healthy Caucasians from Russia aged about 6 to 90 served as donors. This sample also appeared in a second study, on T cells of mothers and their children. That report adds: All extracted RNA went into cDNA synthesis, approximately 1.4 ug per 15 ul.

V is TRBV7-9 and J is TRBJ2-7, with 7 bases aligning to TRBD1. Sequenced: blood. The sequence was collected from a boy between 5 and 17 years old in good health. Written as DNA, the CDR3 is TGTGCCAGCAGCCTTATACAGACAGGGTCCTACGAGCAGTACTTC. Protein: CASSLIQTGSYEQYF. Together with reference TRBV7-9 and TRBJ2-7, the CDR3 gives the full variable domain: DTGVSQNPRHKITKRGQNVTFRCDPISEHNRLYWYRQTLGQGPEFLTYFQNEAQLEKSRLLSDRFSAERPKGSFSTLEIQRTEQGDSAMYLCASSLIQTGSYEQYFGPGTRLTVT.